Presented here are 7 T cell receptor beta chains from one specimen sequenced in a study of cytomegalovirus exposure and HLA in healthy donors. The PCR used 60 Vbeta and 13 Jbeta primers. The assay was immunoSEQ multiplex PCR, and TCRdb's table has in-frame clones only and misses some. The sample carries about 190,000 clones, 75% to 90% recorded once. Material for sequencing was PBMCs. The origin of the receptors is a woman between 18 and 29 years old in good health and CMV-seronegative.

This clone was observed a single time. V gene TRBV19 combines with J gene TRBJ2-1; TRBD1 agrees at 8 bases. CDR1 LNHDA and CDR2 SQIVND come from the germline V gene (reference sequence). V shed 9 bases and J 0 bases; nucleotides not matched to a gene: 7. This CDR3 is 15 amino acids long. The CDR3 sequence is CASGRTGISYNEQFF. CDR3 in DNA: TGTGCCAGCGGACGGACAGGGATCTCCTACAATGAGCAGTTCTTC. The variable domain in full, with the rest retrieved from reference TRBV19 and TRBJ2-1, is DGGITQSPKYLFRKEGQNVTLSCEQNLNHDAMYWYRQDPGQGLRLIYYSQIVNDFQKGDIAEGYSVSREKKESFPLTVTSAQKNPTAFYLCASGRTGISYNEQFFGPGTRLTVL.

The rearrangement joins TRBV2 to TRBJ1-1; 7 positions agree with TRBD1. In germline, CDR1 is SNHLY, CDR2 FYNNEI. V shed 6 bases and J 3 bases; nucleotides not matched to a gene: 10. There are 15 residues in the CDR3. DNA of the CDR3: TGTGCCAGCAGCCCCCAGACAGGGAGAGACACTGAAGCTTTCTTT. Protein product: CASSPQTGRDTEAFF.

V is TRBV5-4 and J is TRBJ1-1, with D tentatively TRBD1 (6 bases). The CDR3 is made up of 17 amino acids. CDR1 SGHNT and CDR2 YYREEE come from the germline V gene (reference sequence). V lost 3 bases and J lost 4, with 22 bases in between. The CDR3 coding sequence is TGTGCCAGCAGCTACCAATTCACAGGGTTAGGAGGCACTGAAGCTTTCTTT. This translates into CASSYQFTGLGGTEAFF.

This clone has a single count. The CDR3 DNA follows: TGTGCCATCAGCTCCGGGACAGGGGGCTACGAGCAGTACTTC. This translates into CAISSGTGGYEQYF. The rearrangement joins TRBV10-3 to TRBJ2-7; TRBD1 aligns across 11 bases. Germline V CDR1 and CDR2: ENHRY, SYGVKD. Trimming at V came to 6 bases and at J to 3 bases, leaving 4 bases not matched to a gene. This CDR3 contains 14 residues.

In its sample, this clone was seen a few times. The rearrangement links TRBV25-1 to TRBJ2-2; 8 nucleotides line up with TRBD2. V shed 6 bases, J shed 5 bases, and the junction held 8 bases outside the gene matches. Germline assignment: CDR1 MGHDK and CDR2 SYGVNS. The CDR3 is 15 amino acids. In DNA, the CDR3 is TGTGCCAGCAGCCTCCTGGCGGGGGGAACCGGGGAGCTGTTTTTT. This translates into CASSLLAGGTGELFF.

This clone was observed a handful of times. Germline is not matched at one junction end, which may reflect a read error. The rearrangement links TRBV7-2 to TRBJ2-2; D might be TRBD1 (6 bases). Germline CDR1 and CDR2: SGHTA and FQGNSA. This CDR3 contains 12 residues. The CDR3 DNA sequence: TGTGCCAGCAGCCCCCAGGAAGGGGGGCTGTTTTTT. Translation gives CASSPQEGGLFF. Full variable domain (missing parts from reference TRBV7-2 and TRBJ2-2): GAGVSQSPSNKVTEKGKDVELRCDPISGHTALYWYRQSLGQGLEFLIYFQGNSAPDKSGLPSDRFSAERTGGSVSTLTIQRTQQEDSAVYLCASSPQEGGLFFGEGSRLTVL.

The CDR3, as DNA: TGCGCCAGCAGCGGTGGTCCTAGAGAGACTGAAGCTTTCTTT. It specifies CASSGGPRETEAFF. The chain uses TRBV5-1 and TRBJ1-1; D ambiguous. CDR3 length: 14 amino acids. Trimming shortened V by 4 bases and J by 5 bases, and 15 bases separated the two germline ends. The germline V gene encodes CDR1 SGHRS and CDR2 YFSETQ.